What follows are 20 T cell receptor beta chains derived from one specimen sequenced in a study of T cells in Graves' hyperthyroidism and ophthalmopathy. Amplification targeted TCR beta CDR3 regions from RNA transcripts. A set of HTBI primers served as the primers for a first-round RT-PCR of the TCR CDR3. TCRdb independently ran MiXCR on the multiplex PCR reads; one entry per CDR3 protein. The table includes under 600,000 distinct CDR3 sequences, roughly 15% detected once. Sequenced sample: blood. All receptors derive from a middle-aged woman with Graves' ophthalmopathy.

This clonotype came up a few times. V is TRBV19 and J is TRBJ1-3; D gene uncertain. Trimming removed 3 bases from V and 0 bases from J, with 9 bases in between. This CDR3 is built from 15 residues. The germline gives CDR1 LNHDA, CDR2 SQIVND (reference sequence). CDR3 in DNA: TGTGCCAGTAGTATGGTCACTCGCTCTGGAAACACCATATATTTT. Its protein is CASSMVTRSGNTIYF.

This clonotype appeared a few times. The J gene is TRBJ1-2, the V gene TRBV7-2; TRBD1 might be the D (5 bases). This CDR3 is built from 12 residues. Germline-derived CDR1 and CDR2 are SGHTA and FQGNSA. The CDR3 sequence: CASGISNYGYTF. The CDR3 DNA reads as TGTGCGTCAGGGATATCTAACTATGGCTACACCTTC.

This clonotype was found a few times. The chain employs TRBV11-2 and TRBJ1-5; possibly TRBD1 for D (6 bases). CDR1 SGHAT and CDR2 FQNNGV come from the germline V gene. The length of the CDR3 is 16 residues. V gave up 4 bases and J gave up 6 bases, with 19 bases separating them. The CDR3 DNA reads TGTGCCAGCAGCTCATGGGGGGGCGCGGGCAGTCAGCCCCAGCATTTT. It codes for CASSSWGGAGSQPQHF. Full variable domain (missing parts from reference TRBV11-2 and TRBJ1-5): EAGVAQSPRYKIIEKRQSVAFWCNPISGHATLYWYQQILGQGPKLLIQFQNNGVVDDSQLPKDRFSAERLKGVDSTLKIQPAKLEDSAVYLCASSSWGGAGSQPQHFGDGTRLSIL.

This clonotype was seen a handful of times. The chain employs TRBV20-1 and TRBJ2-7; D not certain. This CDR3 has 14 amino acids. Germline CDR1 DFQATT, CDR2 SNEGSKA (reference sequence). V was pared by 4 bases and J by 0 bases, with 13 bases between. The CDR3 DNA reads TGCAGTGCTACCCCCCTATTCCTCTCCTACGAGCAGTACTTC. Translation gives CSATPLFLSYEQYF.

This clonotype occurred many times. The rearrangement uses TRBV7-6 and TRBJ2-1, with TRBD2 identical over 11 bases. CDR3 size: 14 residues. Germline V gives CDR1 SGHVS, CDR2 FNYEAQ. With 5 bases clipped from V and 9 bases from J, the junction kept 6 bases outside the gene matches. The CDR3 here is CASSTLAGVSEQFF. The CDR3 DNA follows: TGTGCCAGCAGCACACTAGCGGGAGTTAGTGAGCAGTTCTTC.

The chain has TRBV6-1 and TRBJ2-1; tentative D call: TRBD1 (6 bases). CDR3 size: 11 residues. Per germline, CDR1 MNHNS and CDR2 SASEGT. V dropped 5 bases and J dropped 10 bases, with 9 bases sitting between them. The CDR3 here is CASSHDREQFF. Here the CDR3 DNA reads TGTGCCAGCAGTCACGACAGGGAGCAGTTCTTC.

This clonotype was detected many times. This chain links TRBV3-1 with TRBJ2-1; the match to TRBD2 covers 8 bases. Germline loops: CDR1 LGHDT, CDR2 YNNKEL (reference sequence). V gave up 2 bases and J gave up 5 bases; unmatched junction bases: 5. This CDR3 region has 15 residues. CDR3 nucleotides: TGTGCCAGCAGCCAACCGGGGGGGCTGAACAATGAGCAGTTCTTC. As protein: CASSQPGGLNNEQFF.

This clonotype was observed many times. The V gene is TRBV27, the J gene TRBJ1-1; D not resolved. Germline V lookup: CDR1 MNHEY, CDR2 SMNVEV (reference sequence). Deletions cut 6 bases from V and 5 bases from J, with 19 bases between. This CDR3 has 15 residues. In DNA, the CDR3 is TGTGCCAGCAGGGCCCACCTCTCCCTGAGGACTGAAGCTTTCTTT. This gives the protein CASRAHLSLRTEAFF.

The chain combines TRBV10-2 with TRBJ2-3, with a possible D match to TRBD2 (5 bases). This CDR3 spans 12 amino acids. V lost 8 bases to trimming and J lost 4 bases, with 10 bases between them. Germline V gene sequence: CDR1 WSHSY, CDR2 SAAADI. CDR3 sequence (DNA): TGCGCCAGCCGACCCGGGGCAGATACGCAGTATTTT. This sequence encodes CASRPGADTQYF.

The table lists this clonotype with many counts. The V gene is TRBV27, the J gene TRBJ1-1; D gene ambiguous. Trimming shortened V by 5 bases and J by 0 bases, and 10 bases separated the two germline ends. The germline CDR1 and CDR2 sequences are MNHEY and SMNVEV (reference sequence). This CDR3 is built from 14 residues. This CDR3 reads CASSATLMNTEAFF. CDR3 nucleotides: TGTGCCAGCAGTGCGACACTAATGAACACTGAAGCTTTCTTT.

This clonotype was seen a few times. The V gene is TRBV6-1, the J gene TRBJ2-3; D assignment may be TRBD1 or TRBD2 (5 bases each). The V end lost 6 bases, the J end lost 4 bases, and 23 bases lay between the germline ends. The CDR3 is 17 residues long. Germline V gives CDR1 MNHNS, CDR2 SASEGT. CDR3 DNA: TGTGCCAGCAGCAAAGACCCGGGACGGGCCCCCTCAGATACGCAGTATTTT. Protein: CASSKDPGRAPSDTQYF.

This clonotype has just a few counts. The chain has TRBV19 and TRBJ2-5; 15 bases agree with TRBD2. The V segment lost 5 bases and the J segment 4 bases; nucleotides outside the gene matches: 5. This CDR3 spans 16 amino acids. The germline V gene encodes CDR1 LNHDA and CDR2 SQIVND (reference sequence). The CDR3 sequence is CASSVGLAGGRETQYF. CDR3 sequence (DNA): TGTGCCAGTAGTGTGGGACTAGCGGGAGGCAGAGAGACCCAGTACTTC.

This clonotype was detected ten times or more. The rearrangement links TRBV6-1 to TRBJ2-7; 10 positions agree with TRBD1. The CDR3 has 14 amino acids. Unmatched junction bases numbered 5, after V lost 7 bases and J lost 2 bases. Germline lookup yields CDR1 MNHNS and CDR2 SASEGT. CDR3 amino acids: CASNDRGPTYEQYF. In DNA form, the CDR3 reads TGTGCCAGCAATGACAGGGGGCCTACCTACGAGCAGTACTTC.

This clonotype showed up many times. This chain links TRBV10-3 with TRBJ1-1; D is ambiguous. The CDR3 has 13 residues. Germline CDR1 is ENHRY and CDR2 is SYGVKD. The germline V and J ends were trimmed by 4 bases and 0 bases, with 6 bases remaining between them. CDR3 in DNA: TGTGCCATCAGTGGGGCGGTGAACACTGAAGCTTTCTTT. This translates into CAISGAVNTEAFF.

This sequence joins TRBV5-1 and TRBJ2-7; D gene unclear. The V end lost 4 bases, the J end lost 4 bases, and 9 bases lay between the germline ends. The length of the CDR3 is 12 residues. CDR1 is SGHRS, CDR2 YFSETQ, per germline. CDR3 loop: CASSPVGYEQYF. As DNA, the CDR3 is TGCGCCAGCAGCCCCGTGGGGTACGAGCAGTACTTC.

The V call is TRBV28, the J call TRBJ2-1, with a tentative D call TRBD1 (6 bases). The CDR3 is 15 amino acids. Germline V CDR1 and CDR2: MDHEN, SYDVKM. V was cut by 2 bases and J by 6 bases, with 14 bases left in between. As DNA, the CDR3 is TGTGCCAGCAGTTTACCCGATCACAGGGCCAATGAGCAGTTCTTC. It codes for CASSLPDHRANEQFF.

A few counts support this clonotype. The chain couples TRBV6-1 to TRBJ2-3; 7 bases are a match to TRBD2. V shed 6 bases, J shed 0 bases, and the junction held 6 bases outside the gene matches. Germline values: CDR1 MNHNS, CDR2 SASEGT. The CDR3 sequence is 15 residues long. The CDR3 spells CASRSSGASTDTQYF. CDR3 nucleotides: TGTGCCAGCAGATCTAGCGGCGCTAGCACAGATACGCAGTATTTT.

V and J are TRBV7-9 and TRBJ1-1; possible D gene TRBD1, 6 bases. This CDR3 region has 17 residues. The germline V gene encodes CDR1 SEHNR and CDR2 FQNEAQ (reference sequence). The V and J ends lost 1 base and 4 bases respectively, with 19 bases between them. CDR3 sequence reads: CASSLVRRGGWGTEAFF. The DNA of the CDR3 is TGTGCCAGCAGCTTAGTGAGAAGAGGGGGGTGGGGCACTGAAGCTTTCTTT.

This clonotype has at least ten counts. CDR3 loop: CASSQGARGLYEQYF. The CDR3 region has the DNA TGTGCCAGCAGCCAAGGAGCCAGGGGGCTCTACGAGCAGTACTTC. The rearrangement joins TRBV3-1 to TRBJ2-7; TRBD1 agrees at 8 bases. Germline lookup yields CDR1 LGHDT and CDR2 YNNKEL (reference sequence). V lost 1 base to trimming and J lost 3 bases; unmatched junction nucleotides: 5. The CDR3 loop spans 15 amino acids.

This clonotype came up many times. The V call is TRBV6-5, the J call TRBJ1-6, with TRBD1 as a possible D gene (6 bases). The ends were cut back, 2 bases at V and 7 bases at J, with 9 bases in the middle. Germline CDR1 reads MNHEY; CDR2 reads SVGAGI. The CDR3 has 14 amino acids. The CDR3 sequence is CASSYPGQNSPLHF. In DNA form, the CDR3 reads TGTGCCAGCAGTTACCCGGGACAAAATTCACCCCTCCACTTT.